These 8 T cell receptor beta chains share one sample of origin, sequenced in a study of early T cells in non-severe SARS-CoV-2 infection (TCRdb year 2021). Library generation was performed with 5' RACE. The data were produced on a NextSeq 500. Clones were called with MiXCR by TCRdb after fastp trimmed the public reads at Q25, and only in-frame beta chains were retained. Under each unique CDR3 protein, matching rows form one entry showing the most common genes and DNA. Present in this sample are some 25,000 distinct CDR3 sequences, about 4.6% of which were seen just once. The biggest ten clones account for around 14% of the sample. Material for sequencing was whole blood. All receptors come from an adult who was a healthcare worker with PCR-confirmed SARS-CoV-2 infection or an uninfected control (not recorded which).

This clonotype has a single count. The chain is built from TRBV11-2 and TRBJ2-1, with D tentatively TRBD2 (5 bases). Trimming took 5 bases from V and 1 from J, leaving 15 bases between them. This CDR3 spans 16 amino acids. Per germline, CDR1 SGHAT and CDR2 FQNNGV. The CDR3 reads CASSRDPGNSYNEQFF. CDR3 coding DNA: TGTGCCAGCAGCAGAGACCCGGGGAATTCCTACAATGAGCAGTTCTTC.

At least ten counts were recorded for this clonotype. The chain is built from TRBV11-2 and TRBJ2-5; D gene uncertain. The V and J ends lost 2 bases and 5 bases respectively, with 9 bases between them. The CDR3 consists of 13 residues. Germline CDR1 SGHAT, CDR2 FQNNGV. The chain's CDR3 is CASSLMRSETQYF. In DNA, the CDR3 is TGTGCCAGCAGCTTAATGAGGAGCGAGACCCAGTACTTC.

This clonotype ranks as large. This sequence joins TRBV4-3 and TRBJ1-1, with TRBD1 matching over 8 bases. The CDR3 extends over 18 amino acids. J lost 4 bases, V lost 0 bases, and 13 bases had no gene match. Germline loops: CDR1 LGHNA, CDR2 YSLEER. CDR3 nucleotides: TGCGCCAGCAGCCAAGATGTGGACAGGGCGGATGGGCCCACTGAAGCTTTCTTT. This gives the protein CASSQDVDRADGPTEAFF.

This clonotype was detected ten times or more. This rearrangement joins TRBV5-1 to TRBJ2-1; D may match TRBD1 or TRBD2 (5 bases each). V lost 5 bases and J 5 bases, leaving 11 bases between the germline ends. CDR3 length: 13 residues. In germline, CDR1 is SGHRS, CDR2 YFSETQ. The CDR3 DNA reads TGCGCCAGCAGAGAGGGGTTCAACAATGAGCAGTTCTTC. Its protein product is CASREGFNNEQFF.

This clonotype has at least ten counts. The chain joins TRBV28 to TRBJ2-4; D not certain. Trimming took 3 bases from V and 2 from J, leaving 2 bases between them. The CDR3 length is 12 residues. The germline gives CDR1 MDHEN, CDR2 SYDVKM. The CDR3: CASSFSKNIQYF. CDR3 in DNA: TGTGCCAGCAGTTTTTCCAAAAACATTCAGTACTTC.

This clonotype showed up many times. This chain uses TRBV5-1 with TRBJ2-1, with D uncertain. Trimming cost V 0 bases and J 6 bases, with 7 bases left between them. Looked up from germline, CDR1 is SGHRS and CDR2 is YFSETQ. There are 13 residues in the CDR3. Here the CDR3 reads CASSLGAANEQFF. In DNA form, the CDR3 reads TGCGCCAGCAGCTTGGGGGCTGCCAATGAGCAGTTCTTC.

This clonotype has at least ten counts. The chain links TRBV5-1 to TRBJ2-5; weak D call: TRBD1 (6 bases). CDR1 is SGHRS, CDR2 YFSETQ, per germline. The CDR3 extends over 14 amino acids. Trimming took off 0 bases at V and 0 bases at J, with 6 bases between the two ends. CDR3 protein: CASSLGGHQETQYF. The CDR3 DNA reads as TGCGCCAGCAGCTTGGGGGGGCACCAAGAGACCCAGTACTTC.

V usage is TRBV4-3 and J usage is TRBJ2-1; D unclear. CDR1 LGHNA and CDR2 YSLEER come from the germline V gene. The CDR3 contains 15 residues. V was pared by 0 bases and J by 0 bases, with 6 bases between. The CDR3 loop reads CASSQDRSSYNEQFF. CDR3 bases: TGCGCCAGCAGCCAAGATAGAAGCTCCTACAATGAGCAGTTCTTC.